This section outlines one T cell receptor beta chain sequence together with its context. Its matching antigen is unknown. Clones were sequenced by immunoSEQ multiplex PCR, and TCRdb holds only the in-frame ones, with some missing. The repertoire holds 160,000 or so clones, with roughly 94% as singletons. This specimen comes from a study of T cell responses to AZD1222 COVID-19 vaccine. Findings of the study overall: CD4 TCRs associated with vaccination spanned spike, dominating at 160-218 and 743-854. The repertoires were collected only after the peak T cell response. Most donors were white British, females outnumbered males, and clonal diversity was possibly underestimated. With two AZD1222 doses given, Spike-specific TCR breadth and depth both rose.

With 2 bases removed from V and 6 bases from J, the gap between germline ends came to 10 bases. The CDR3 contains 13 residues. This specimen was peripheral blood, taken 28 days after the second AZD1222 dose. The clonotype comes from an adult who received the AZD1222 COVID-19 vaccine. V usage is TRBV12-3 or TRBV12-4 and J usage is TRBJ1-1; D gene uncertain. This chain's CDR3 is CASSLSQASEAFF. CDR3 in DNA: TGTGCCAGCAGTTTAAGCCAGGCCTCTGAAGCTTTCTTT.